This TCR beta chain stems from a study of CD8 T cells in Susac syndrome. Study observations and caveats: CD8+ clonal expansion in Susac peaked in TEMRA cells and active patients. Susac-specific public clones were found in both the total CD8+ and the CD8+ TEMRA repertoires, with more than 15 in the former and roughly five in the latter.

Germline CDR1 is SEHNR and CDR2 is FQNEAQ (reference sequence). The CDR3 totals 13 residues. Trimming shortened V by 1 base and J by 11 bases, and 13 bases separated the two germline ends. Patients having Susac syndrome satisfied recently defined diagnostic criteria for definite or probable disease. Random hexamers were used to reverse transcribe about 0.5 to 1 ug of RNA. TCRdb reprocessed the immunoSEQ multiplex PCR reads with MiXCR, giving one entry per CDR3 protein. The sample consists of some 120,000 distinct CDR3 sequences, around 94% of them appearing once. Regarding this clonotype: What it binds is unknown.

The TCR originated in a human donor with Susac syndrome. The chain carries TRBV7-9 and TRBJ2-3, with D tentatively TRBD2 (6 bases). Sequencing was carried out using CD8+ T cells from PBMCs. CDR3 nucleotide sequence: TGTGCCAGCAGCTTAGGGCTGGAGGGGTTGCAGTATTTT. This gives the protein CASSLGLEGLQYF.